The 28 T cell receptor beta chains presented below share a single source sample, sequenced in a study of human T cells and chemical hapten exposure. Noted time point: pre-sensitization, week 0. Noted treatment: therapeutic diphenylcyclopropenone sensitization with weekly scalp DPC. One entry per CDR3 protein results from TCRdb running MiXCR on the RACE reads. The sample shows about 380,000 distinct CDR3 sequences, 5.1% of them seen only once. The sample here was whole blood, taken in connection with sensitization to the hapten diphenylcyclopropenone (DPC). These receptors were obtained from a woman aged 45-60 years with alopecia areata. Some clones in this sample may be carry-over from other donors' samples.

This clonotype has a count of ten or more. DNA of the CDR3: TGTGCCAGCAGTTCTCCCAGGACAGATACGCAGTATTTT. Translating it yields CASSSPRTDTQYF. J is TRBJ2-3 and V is TRBV6-6; no clear D. CDR1 and CDR2 (germline): MNHNY, SVGAGI (reference sequence). The CDR3 has 13 amino acids. With 4 bases removed from V and 3 bases from J, the gap between germline ends came to 8 bases.

This clonotype was detected only a few times. The gene calls are TRBV4-2 and TRBJ1-4; D gene uncertain. This CDR3 contains 15 residues. CDR1 LGHNA and CDR2 YNFKEQ come from the germline V gene. The V gene lost 1 base and the J gene lost 5 bases, with 11 bases spanning the gap. The CDR3 region has the DNA TGTGCCAGCAGCCAAGTTCCGGGTTCGAATGAAAAACTGTTTTTT. It is translated as CASSQVPGSNEKLFF.

This clonotype was counted only a few times. This chain uses TRBV30 with TRBJ1-2, with no clear D. V shed 3 bases and J shed 4 bases, with 9 bases lying between them. Germline V gives CDR1 GTSNPN, CDR2 SVGIG (reference sequence). The length of the CDR3 is 12 residues. Here the CDR3 reads CAWRLTAYGYTF. CDR3 bases: TGTGCCTGGAGGTTGACTGCCTATGGCTACACCTTC.

This clonotype was recorded many times. V usage is TRBV12-3 or TRBV12-4 and J usage is TRBJ2-3, with 7 positions matching TRBD2. This CDR3 has 15 amino acids. V gave up 3 bases and J gave up 4 bases; unmatched junction bases: 7. DNA for the CDR3: TGTGCCAGCAGTTTCCCTGGGAGCGGGGCAGATACGCAGTATTTT. It specifies CASSFPGSGADTQYF.

This clonotype was seen ten or more times. The chain couples TRBV6-1 to TRBJ1-4; D is unresolved. Trimming removed 6 bases at V and 0 bases at J, with 11 bases between. From germline, CDR1 is MNHNS and CDR2 SASEGT. The CDR3 loop spans 15 amino acids. The DNA of the CDR3 is TGTGCCAGCAGAATACAGATTGCAACTAATGAAAAACTGTTTTTT. Protein sequence: CASRIQIATNEKLFF.

The table lists this clonotype with many counts. The chain couples TRBV7-9 to TRBJ2-7; D is unresolved. Between the trimmed V and J ends, which lost 8 bases and 6 bases, there was a span of 11 bases. Germline V CDR1 and CDR2: SEHNR, FQNEAQ (reference sequence). The CDR3 has 11 residues. The CDR3 DNA is TGTGCCAGCGCCTATGCGACCGAGCAGTACTTC. Translating it yields CASAYATEQYF. Full variable domain (missing parts from reference TRBV7-9 and TRBJ2-7): DTGVSQNPRHKITKRGQNVTFRCDPISEHNRLYWYRQTLGQGPEFLTYFQNEAQLEKSRLLSDRFSAERPKGSFSTLEIQRTEQGDSAMYLCASAYATEQYFGPGTRLTVT.

For this clonotype: This clone may be a read error of a much larger clone one base away. V and J are TRBV14 and TRBJ2-4, with no clear D. Germline V gene sequence: CDR1 SGHDN, CDR2 FVKESK. The CDR3 spans 14 residues. The CDR3 protein is CTSSQVNVENIQYF. The CDR3 DNA is TGTACCAGCAGCCAAGTCAACGTAGAAAACATTCAGTACTTC.

This clonotype was observed at least ten times. As DNA, the CDR3 is TGTGCCAGCAGGGCCGGGACAGGATCCTACAATGAGCAGTTCTTC. Amino acid sequence: CASRAGTGSYNEQFF. This chain links TRBV6-5 with TRBJ2-1; the match to TRBD1 covers 8 bases. This CDR3 is 15 amino acids long. Germline V gene lookup returns CDR1 MNHEY and CDR2 SVGAGI. The V gene end was trimmed by 6 bases and the J gene end by 1 base; junction bases not matched to a gene: 5.

This clonotype has a count of ten or more. This chain joins TRBV7-2 and TRBJ2-3; D unresolved. Trimming removed 5 bases from V and 5 bases from J, with 8 bases in between. The CDR3 has 12 residues. Germline CDR1 and CDR2: SGHTA and FQGNSA. CDR3 sequence reads: CASSPMGDTQYF. CDR3 sequence (DNA): TGTGCCAGCAGCCCCATGGGAGATACGCAGTATTTT.

There are many counts of this clonotype. The chain employs TRBV29-1 and TRBJ2-5; TRBD2 matches at 9 bases. This CDR3 is 14 amino acids long. The V gene end was trimmed by 7 bases and the J gene end by 8 bases; junction bases not matched to a gene: 14. Germline lookup yields CDR1 SQVTM and CDR2 ANQGSEA. The CDR3 DNA is TGCAGCGGCTCTAGCGGGGATACCAAGAGAACCCAGTACTTC. Amino acid sequence: CSGSSGDTKRTQYF.

The chain couples TRBV20-1 to TRBJ2-5; D call uncertain. The CDR3 consists of 11 residues. V shed 0 bases and J shed 5 bases, with 4 bases lying between them. The germline V gene has CDR1 DFQATT and CDR2 SNEGSKA (reference sequence). The CDR3 protein is CSARERETQYF. CDR3 DNA: TGCAGTGCTAGAGAACGGGAGACCCAGTACTTC.

V usage is TRBV12-3 or TRBV12-4 and J usage is TRBJ2-7; 10 nucleotides line up with TRBD1. Germline trimming cut 5 bases from V and 5 bases from J; bases unmatched to any gene: 12. CDR3 length equals 16 residues. CDR3 bases: TGTGCCAGCAGTCCCCGGGGCGGGACAGGGGTCCACGAGCAGTACTTC. This codes for CASSPRGGTGVHEQYF.

The sample holds many counts of this clonotype. The V gene is TRBV3-1, the J gene TRBJ1-1, with D possibly being TRBD1 (5 bases). The CDR3 is 14 residues long. Germline CDR1 reads LGHDT; CDR2 reads YNNKEL (reference sequence). Trimming shortened V by 4 bases and J by 4 bases, and 13 bases separated the two germline ends. This chain's CDR3 is CASSRAGFFTEAFF. The CDR3 nucleotides are TGTGCCAGCAGCCGCGCAGGGTTTTTCACTGAAGCTTTCTTT.

The chain recombines TRBV5-1 with TRBJ1-4, with 9 bases aligning to TRBD1. The CDR3 sequence is 15 residues long. Trimming cost V 0 bases and J 7 bases; bases outside gene matches: 4. The V gene's germline CDR1 is SGHRS and CDR2 YFSETQ. The CDR3 DNA sequence: TGCGCCAGCAGCTTGGCCGGGACAGGGACTGAAAAACTGTTTTTT. This gives the protein CASSLAGTGTEKLFF.

This clonotype was found many times. V usage is TRBV28 and J usage is TRBJ2-7; weak D call: TRBD1 (6 bases). Germline lookup yields CDR1 MDHEN and CDR2 SYDVKM. The CDR3 totals 14 residues. The V end was cut by 5 bases, the J end by 3 bases, with 14 bases between. In DNA, the CDR3 is TGTGCCAGCAGTCGACAGGTGGGGATCTACGAGCAGTACTTC. It specifies CASSRQVGIYEQYF.

This clonotype was observed many times. The chain is built from TRBV28 and TRBJ2-3, with 7 nucleotides matching TRBD2. Losses at the gene ends were 5 bases for V and 9 bases for J; bases not matched to a gene: 20. The CDR3 loop spans 17 amino acids. Germline CDR1 is MDHEN and CDR2 is SYDVKM. The CDR3, as DNA: TGTGCCAGCAGTCCCTTTCCTAGCGGAGGGCTTATAAAGACGCAGTATTTT. Translating it yields CASSPFPSGGLIKTQYF.

The V call is TRBV2, the J call TRBJ2-1, with D perhaps matching TRBD1 (6 bases). The CDR3 has 14 residues. Looked up from germline, CDR1 is SNHLY and CDR2 is FYNNEI. Trimming took off 11 bases at V and 0 bases at J, with 14 bases between the two ends. CDR3 sequence: CALRGPISYNEQFF. CDR3 in DNA: TGTGCCCTCAGGGGACCTATCTCCTACAATGAGCAGTTCTTC.

This clonotype was recorded a few times. The chain combines TRBV20-1 with TRBJ1-6; D possibly corresponds to TRBD1 (5 bases). The CDR3 consists of 14 residues. V was shortened by 0 bases and J by 9 bases, with 12 bases between the two germline ends. The germline V gene encodes CDR1 DFQATT and CDR2 SNEGSKA (reference sequence). Here the CDR3 reads CSAREGGGSSPLHF. In DNA, the CDR3 is TGCAGTGCTAGAGAGGGGGGGGGATCTTCACCCCTCCACTTT.

The V and J genes are TRBV10-2 and TRBJ2-7; D not resolved. The V end lost 8 bases, the J end lost 3 bases, and 14 bases lay between the germline ends. Germline CDR1 reads WSHSY; CDR2 reads SAAADI. The CDR3 covers 13 residues. The CDR3 protein is CASLGLTDYEQYF. The CDR3 DNA reads TGCGCCAGCCTCGGTTTAACGGACTACGAGCAGTACTTC.

This clonotype was counted ten times or more. The chain couples TRBV21-1 to TRBJ1-1; TRBD1 is the table's D call, not checked against the DNA. TRBV21-1 is shown as a pseudogene. This CDR3 contains 12 residues. As DNA, the CDR3 is TGTGCCAGCATCCGCGAAAGGGGTGAAGCTTTCTTT. It encodes CASIRERGEAFF.

The chain is built from TRBV7-3 and TRBJ1-2, with TRBD1 matching 9 bases. Germline CDR1 and CDR2: SGHTA and FQGTGA. Losses at the gene ends were 3 bases for V and 6 bases for J; bases not matched to a gene: 11. This CDR3 is 16 amino acids long. For the CDR3, the DNA is TGTGCCAGCAGCTTCCTCCCCGGGACAGGGTCAGATGGCTACACCTTC. Translating gives CASSFLPGTGSDGYTF.

This clonotype was seen ten or more times. This rearrangement joins TRBV9 to TRBJ2-5; 8 bases match TRBD2. V was clipped by 3 bases and J by 3 bases; unmatched bases: 7. This CDR3 comprises 15 residues. The germline V gene encodes CDR1 SGDLS and CDR2 YYNGEE. CDR3 loop: CASSGSRREEETQYF. For the CDR3, the DNA is TGTGCCAGCAGCGGTTCCCGGCGGGAGGAAGAGACCCAGTACTTC.

This clonotype has just a few counts. The chain employs TRBV6-1 and TRBJ1-6; 7 bases are shared with TRBD1. Germline V gene lookup returns CDR1 MNHNS and CDR2 SASEGT. V lost 6 bases, J lost 9 bases, and 8 bases stayed unmatched. The CDR3 length is 14 residues. CDR3 bases: TGTGCCAGCAGGGCAACAGGGGTACCTTCACCCCTCCACTTT. It encodes CASRATGVPSPLHF.

In its sample, this clonotype was seen many times. This rearrangement joins TRBV18 to TRBJ2-3; no clear D gene. The germline V and J ends were trimmed by 0 bases and 0 bases, with 10 bases remaining between them. The CDR3 extends over 16 amino acids. Germline V gene data show CDR1 as KGHSH and CDR2 as LQKENI. The CDR3 DNA reads as TGTGCCAGCTCACCACCTCGAGGCAGAAGCACAGATACGCAGTATTTT. This gives the protein CASSPPRGRSTDTQYF.

This clonotype was observed many times. V gene TRBV7-2 combines with J gene TRBJ2-1; 9 bases agree with TRBD2. The CDR3 extends over 16 amino acids. Looked up from germline, CDR1 is SGHTA and CDR2 is FQGNSA. The V segment lost 2 bases and the J segment 7 bases; nucleotides outside the gene matches: 9. The CDR3 protein is CASSLMAGGFYNEQFF. The CDR3 DNA follows: TGTGCCAGCAGCTTAATGGCGGGGGGGTTCTATAATGAGCAGTTCTTC.

This clonotype was seen at least ten times. The rearrangement joins TRBV28 to TRBJ1-2; 8 positions match TRBD1. This CDR3 is built from 17 residues. J was trimmed by 6 bases and V by 3 bases; bases with no gene match: 15. CDR1 is MDHEN and CDR2 is SYDVKM in the germline V gene. CDR3 residues: CASSLLPGQASSDGYTF. The CDR3 DNA sequence: TGTGCCAGCAGTTTGTTACCGGGACAGGCTTCCTCTGATGGCTACACCTTC.

This clonotype was seen a few times. The J gene is TRBJ1-1, the V gene TRBV6-6; a possible D gene is TRBD1 (5 bases). Germline values: CDR1 MNHNY, CDR2 SVGAGI (reference sequence). This CDR3 has 14 amino acids. Trimming stripped 0 bases from V and 4 bases from J, with 9 bases between. In DNA form, the CDR3 reads TGTGCCAGCAGTTACTCGAGCGGGGGCACTGAAGCTTTCTTT. It encodes CASSYSSGGTEAFF.

This clonotype occurred many times. The rearrangement uses TRBV27 and TRBJ1-5; D is undetermined. The germline V gene encodes CDR1 MNHEY and CDR2 SMNVEV (reference sequence). This CDR3 is built from 13 residues. V was clipped by 5 bases and J by 6 bases, with 11 bases between them. CDR3 amino acids: CASSIGRGQPQHF. CDR3 coding DNA: TGTGCCAGCAGTATCGGTAGAGGTCAGCCCCAGCATTTT.